The 23 T cell receptor beta chains in this list originate from one sample, sequenced in a study of T cell changes during pregnancy in multiple sclerosis. The data were produced by immunoSEQ multiplex PCR, yet TCRdb's version contains in-frame clones alone and is incomplete. The data show about 22,000 clones, with roughly 90% seen just once and roughly 0.68% held by the top ten. This specimen consisted of CD4+ T cells from peripheral blood mononuclear cells, obtained after pregnancy. The receptors shown here come from a female donor in good health, enrolled as a control in a pregnancy study.

This clone was seen a single time. The J gene is TRBJ2-1, the V gene TRBV21-1; the D call in the table, TRBD2, was not verified against the DNA. TRBV21-1 is designated a pseudogene. The CDR3 has 15 residues. The CDR3 region is CASSTGGPSYNEQFF. DNA for the CDR3: TGTGCCAGCAGTACGGGGGGGCCCTCCTACAATGAGCAGTTCTTC.

The CDR3 protein is CASSVRLAGVNEQFF. DNA of the CDR3: TGTGCCAGCAGCGTTCGGCTAGCGGGAGTAAATGAGCAGTTCTTC. The V gene is TRBV9, the J gene TRBJ2-1, with 10 bases that match TRBD2. The CDR3 is 15 residues long. Per the germline V gene, CDR1 is SGDLS and CDR2 is YYNGEE. V shed 2 bases, J shed 7 bases, and the junction held 6 bases outside the gene matches. Complete variable domain (other parts from reference TRBV9 and TRBJ2-1): DSGVTQTPKHLITATGQRVTLRCSPRSGDLSVYWYQQSLDQGLQFLIQYYNGEERAKGNILERFSAQQFPDLHSELNLSSLELGDSALYFCASSVRLAGVNEQFFGPGTRLTVL.

CDR3 amino acids: CASSYRQGDGYTF. The CDR3 DNA follows: TGCGCCAGCAGCTATAGACAGGGGGATGGCTACACCTTC. This rearrangement joins TRBV5-1 to TRBJ1-2, with TRBD1 matching 9 bases. CDR1 SGHRS and CDR2 YFSETQ come from the germline V gene. The CDR3 is 13 amino acids. V was pared by 3 bases and J by 6 bases, with 3 bases of the junction left unmatched.

This rearrangement joins TRBV18 to TRBJ1-1; unclear D gene. The CDR3 spans 13 residues. Germline values: CDR1 KGHSH, CDR2 LQKENI. V dropped 5 bases and J dropped 2 bases, with 9 bases sitting between them. The CDR3 coding sequence is TGTGCCAGCTCAACCAGCGGTAACACTGAAGCTTTCTTT. Translating it yields CASSTSGNTEAFF.

In this sample, this clone turned up once. The chain employs TRBV5-5 and TRBJ2-3; 8 bases map to TRBD2. Looked up from germline, CDR1 is SGHKS and CDR2 is YYEKEE (reference sequence). The CDR3 runs to 15 residues. Germline trimming cut 1 base from V and 4 bases from J; bases unmatched to any gene: 5. The CDR3 sequence: CASSLLRGASDTQYF. The CDR3 DNA follows: TGTGCCAGCAGCTTGTTGCGGGGGGCTTCAGATACGCAGTATTTT.

The genes are TRBV2 and TRBJ2-3; 13 bases align to TRBD2. There are 17 residues in the CDR3. The germline V gene has CDR1 SNHLY and CDR2 FYNNEI. V trimming: 0 bases; J trimming: 4 bases; junction bases outside the gene matches: 4. The CDR3 coding sequence is TGTGCCAGCAGTGAAGCGGCGACTAGCGGGAGGTCAGATACGCAGTATTTT. Translated, it gives CASSEAATSGRSDTQYF.

The chain recombines TRBV18 with TRBJ2-1; 10 bases align to TRBD2. V lost 6 bases, J lost 5 bases, and 7 bases stayed unmatched. The germline CDR1 and CDR2 sequences are KGHSH and LQKENI. The CDR3 sequence is 15 residues long. CDR3 coding DNA: TGTGCCAGCTCCGTTCTAGCGGGGGCCGACAATGAGCAGTTCTTC. Its protein product is CASSVLAGADNEQFF.

The rearrangement uses TRBV6-5 and TRBJ2-1, with 11 bases that match TRBD2. Germline values: CDR1 MNHEY, CDR2 SVGAGI. V lost 6 bases, J lost 5 bases, and 6 bases stayed unmatched. CDR3 length: 15 residues. CDR3 in amino acids: CASSRSGGADNEQFF. Here the CDR3 DNA reads TGTGCCAGCAGCCGTAGCGGGGGGGCCGACAATGAGCAGTTCTTC.

The table lists this clone with a few counts. The chain uses TRBV29-1 and TRBJ2-1; D is undetermined. The CDR3 has 13 amino acids. The ends were cut back, 4 bases at V and 4 bases at J, with 11 bases in the middle. From germline, CDR1 is SQVTM and CDR2 ANQGSEA. CDR3 sequence reads: CSVGLTQYNEQFF. The CDR3 coding sequence is TGCAGCGTTGGCCTCACACAGTACAATGAGCAGTTCTTC.

The chain links TRBV6-1 to TRBJ1-2, with 10 nucleotides matching TRBD1. CDR1 is MNHNS and CDR2 is SASEGT in the germline V gene. V gave up 6 bases and J gave up 4 bases; unmatched junction bases: 8. This CDR3 is built from 15 residues. The CDR3 region has the DNA TGTGCCAGCAGATCGGGACAGGGGAAGTTCTATGGCTACACCTTC. Translated, it gives CASRSGQGKFYGYTF.

This sequence joins TRBV4-1 and TRBJ2-3; maybe TRBD2 (6 bases). Germline V gene data show CDR1 as MGHRA and CDR2 as YSYEKL. The length of the CDR3 is 13 residues. The V end was cut by 8 bases, the J end by 1 base, with 10 bases between. CDR3 protein: CASRASGTDTQYF. CDR3 in DNA: TGCGCCAGCCGGGCTAGCGGCACAGATACGCAGTATTTT.

The chain combines TRBV23-1 with TRBJ1-4; D gene unclear. TRBV23-1 is an open reading frame whose function is uncertain. V was pared by 3 bases and J by 5 bases, with 7 bases between. CDR3 size: 13 residues. CDR3 coding DNA: TGCGCCAGCAGTCACCCTAGAAATGAAAAACTGTTTTTT. This encodes CASSHPRNEKLFF.

The chain has TRBV13 and TRBJ2-3, with 8 bases fitting TRBD2. V was pared by 5 bases and J by 0 bases, with 10 bases of the junction left unmatched. The V gene's germline CDR1 is PRHDT and CDR2 FYEKMQ (reference sequence). The length of the CDR3 is 17 residues. CDR3 protein: CASSRAGAGASTDTQYF. The CDR3 nucleotides read TGTGCCAGCAGCCGCGCCGGAGCGGGGGCAAGCACAGATACGCAGTATTTT.

The CDR3 bases are TGCGCCAGCAGCCTATATAGCGGGGGGCCATACAATGAGCAGTTCTTC. Protein product: CASSLYSGGPYNEQFF. This chain links TRBV5-1 with TRBJ2-1, with 10 bases aligning to TRBD2. Germline CDR1 reads SGHRS; CDR2 reads YFSETQ. V trimming: 4 bases; J trimming: 4 bases; junction bases outside the gene matches: 8. CDR3 size: 16 residues.

This clone appeared once. The chain links TRBV10-3 to TRBJ1-2, with D uncertain. The CDR3 length is 18 residues. Per germline, CDR1 ENHRY and CDR2 SYGVKD. The V end was cut by 2 bases, the J end by 4 bases, with 23 bases between. The CDR3 protein is CAISEPLKSGRGIYGYTF. The CDR3 bases are TGTGCCATCAGTGAGCCCTTAAAGTCGGGCAGAGGGATCTATGGCTACACCTTC.

This chain connects TRBV7-2 to TRBJ2-7, with 8 bases fitting TRBD2. The CDR3 covers 16 residues. Trimming at V came to 3 bases and at J to 0 bases, leaving 7 bases not matched to a gene. CDR1 and CDR2 (germline): SGHTA, FQGNSA. In DNA form, the CDR3 reads TGTGCCAGCAGCTTGAGGGGCGGGGGGATCTCCTACGAGCAGTACTTC. Its translation: CASSLRGGGISYEQYF.

This clone was found once. The chain couples TRBV5-8 to TRBJ1-5, with TRBD1 identical over 7 bases. The junction had 7 bases not matched to a gene; V was cut back by 0 bases and J by 7 bases. The CDR3 totals 15 residues. CDR1 and CDR2 from the germline V gene are SGHTS and YDEGEE. DNA of the CDR3: TGTGCCAGCAGCTTGGGACAGGGACAGAGGCAGCCCCAGCATTTT. Translation: CASSLGQGQRQPQHF.

The V and J genes are TRBV7-3 and TRBJ2-5; 9 nucleotides line up with TRBD2. This CDR3 has 15 residues. V lost 0 bases, J lost 7 bases, and 6 bases stayed unmatched. CDR1 SGHTA and CDR2 FQGTGA come from the germline V gene. The CDR3 protein is CASSLTAGGLGTQYF. The CDR3, as DNA: TGTGCCAGCAGCTTAACGGCGGGGGGGCTGGGGACCCAGTACTTC.

This chain links TRBV18 with TRBJ1-5; perhaps TRBD1 as D (6 bases). Trimming cost V 3 bases and J 9 bases, with 18 bases left between them. There are 15 residues in the CDR3. Germline values: CDR1 KGHSH, CDR2 LQKENI. The DNA of the CDR3 is TGTGCCAGCTCACCGGGGGGGCAGCACCCGGCGCCCCAGCATTTT. Translating it yields CASSPGGQHPAPQHF.

V and J are TRBV4-3 and TRBJ2-1; D is uncertain. This CDR3 comprises 13 residues. Trimming took 2 bases from V and 8 from J, leaving 10 bases between them. In germline, CDR1 is LGHNA, CDR2 YSLEER. The CDR3: CASSQFRGDEQFF. The CDR3 DNA is TGCGCCAGCAGCCAATTCCGCGGTGATGAGCAGTTCTTC.

This clone was seen once. The chain has TRBV2 and TRBJ1-2; no clear D. V was shortened by 7 bases and J by 4 bases, with 7 bases between the two germline ends. Germline V gene sequence: CDR1 SNHLY, CDR2 FYNNEI. The length of the CDR3 is 11 residues. The chain's CDR3 is CASNNAYGYTF. The CDR3 DNA reads TGTGCCAGCAACAACGCCTATGGCTACACCTTC.

The chain links TRBV9 to TRBJ2-5, with TRBD1 matching over 8 bases. This CDR3 is built from 15 residues. Germline V gene lookup returns CDR1 SGDLS and CDR2 YYNGEE. J was trimmed by 7 bases and V by 0 bases; bases with no gene match: 8. The CDR3 DNA follows: TGTGCCAGCAGCGTAGATTCAGGGGGCTTGGGGACCCAGTACTTC. Its translation is CASSVDSGGLGTQYF. The whole variable domain, filled in from reference TRBV9 and TRBJ2-5, reads DSGVTQTPKHLITATGQRVTLRCSPRSGDLSVYWYQQSLDQGLQFLIQYYNGEERAKGNILERFSAQQFPDLHSELNLSSLELGDSALYFCASSVDSGGLGTQYFGPGTRLLVL.

This clone showed up just once. The chain has TRBV10-2 and TRBJ2-5; TRBD2 aligns across 7 bases. Germline-derived CDR1 and CDR2 are WSHSY and SAAADI. The junction had 6 bases not matched to a gene; V was cut back by 6 bases and J by 2 bases. The CDR3 is 14 residues long. The CDR3 reads CASSEGLPQETQYF. The CDR3 DNA reads as TGCGCCAGCAGCGAGGGACTACCGCAAGAGACCCAGTACTTC.